This entry lists 31 T cell receptor beta chains sequenced from one sample in a study of blood T cell repertoires in COVID-19. Sequencing was performed with immunoSEQ multiplex PCR; in TCRdb, only in-frame clones are kept and a portion is missing. Of about 250,000 clones in the sample, 88% were seen once. Source material: PBMCs or T cells enriched from blood (not recorded which). The source is a woman in her thirties or forties who had been exposed to COVID-19.

This clone occurred a few times. This chain connects TRBV5-1 to TRBJ1-4; 8 nucleotides align to TRBD1. This CDR3 comprises 17 residues. V was pared by 0 bases and J by 1 base, with 5 bases of the junction left unmatched. In germline, CDR1 is SGHRS, CDR2 YFSETQ. As DNA, the CDR3 is TGCGCCAGCAGCTTGGAGGGCAGGGGGCAAACTAATGAAAAACTGTTTTTT. Residues: CASSLEGRGQTNEKLFF.

The chain recombines TRBV19 with TRBJ1-6; a weak D match, TRBD1 (5 bases). Germline V gives CDR1 LNHDA, CDR2 SQIVND (reference sequence). The CDR3 contains 16 residues. Trimming took 4 bases from V and 7 from J, leaving 17 bases between them. The CDR3 DNA reads TGTGCCAGTAGTAGGAGGGGCGAAATGGGAAATTCACCCCTCCACTTT. Translated: CASSRRGEMGNSPLHF.

This clone was detected only once. This chain links TRBV4-1 with TRBJ2-7; tentative D call: TRBD1 (5 bases). The CDR3 runs to 14 residues. Trimming pared 3 bases from V and 2 bases from J, leaving 11 bases between. CDR1 and CDR2 from the germline V gene are MGHRA and YSYEKL. The CDR3 DNA reads TGCGCCAGCAGCCAGGTCCAGGGAACCTACGAGCAGTACTTC. Translating gives CASSQVQGTYEQYF.

V gene TRBV5-1 combines with J gene TRBJ2-7; 8 bases are shared with TRBD1. Germline V gene lookup returns CDR1 SGHRS and CDR2 YFSETQ. The CDR3 is 15 amino acids. Trimming cost V 4 bases and J 6 bases; bases outside gene matches: 12. The CDR3 here is CASSASGTGVSEQYF. The CDR3 nucleotides read TGCGCCAGCAGCGCGTCTGGGACAGGTGTGAGCGAGCAGTACTTC.

The rearrangement uses TRBV19 and TRBJ2-7; TRBD1 might be the D (5 bases). V was clipped by 1 base and J by 1 base, with 20 bases between them. The V gene's germline CDR1 is LNHDA and CDR2 SQIVND (reference sequence). The CDR3 is 18 amino acids. CDR3 in DNA: TGTGCCAGTAGTATAGGGCGAACCTCAGGGTTGGCTTCCTACGAGCAGTACTTC. It is translated as CASSIGRTSGLASYEQYF.

This chain connects TRBV18 to TRBJ1-4; no clear D gene. V was trimmed by 3 bases and J by 1 base, leaving 12 bases between them. This CDR3 comprises 16 residues. Germline V gene lookup returns CDR1 KGHSH and CDR2 LQKENI. The CDR3 coding sequence is TGTGCCAGCTCACCGACTCGGGGAGGAACTAATGAAAAACTGTTTTTT. The encoded protein is CASSPTRGGTNEKLFF.

The chain combines TRBV6-2 or TRBV6-3 with TRBJ2-1; maybe TRBD2 (5 bases). V dropped 2 bases and J dropped 4 bases, with 15 bases sitting between them. The length of the CDR3 is 16 residues. CDR1 and CDR2 (germline): MNHEY, SVGEGT. The CDR3 region is CASSYDRRVRYNEQFF. CDR3 in DNA: TGTGCCAGCAGTTACGATCGGCGGGTGAGGTACAATGAGCAGTTCTTC.

V gene TRBV2 combines with J gene TRBJ2-1; 8 nucleotides match TRBD2. The CDR3 spans 16 residues. V lost 7 bases to trimming and J lost 8 bases; unmatched junction nucleotides: 16. The germline V gene encodes CDR1 SNHLY and CDR2 FYNNEI. The CDR3 is CASTGGAGALRDEQFF. The CDR3 coding sequence is TGTGCCAGCACCGGTGGAGCGGGGGCCTTACGCGATGAGCAGTTCTTC.

The CDR3 spells CASSQEGRAEKLFF. The CDR3, as DNA: TGTGCCAGCAGCCAAGAGGGCAGGGCCGAAAAACTGTTTTTT. This chain links TRBV3-1 (or the pseudogene TRBV3-2) with TRBJ1-4, with D tentatively TRBD1 (5 bases). The V and J ends lost 0 bases and 8 bases respectively, with 10 bases between them. The CDR3 loop spans 14 amino acids. Germline assignment: CDR1 LGHDT and CDR2 YNNKEL (reference sequence).

V is TRBV4-3 and J is TRBJ1-2, with D tentatively TRBD1 (5 bases). The CDR3 has 15 amino acids. V was cut by 0 bases and J by 4 bases, with 12 bases left in between. Germline CDR1 is LGHNA and CDR2 is YSLEER. CDR3 DNA sequence: TGCGCCAGCAGCCAAGATCCCGGGGGTGTCTATGGCTACACCTTC. Amino acid sequence: CASSQDPGGVYGYTF.

The chain employs TRBV18 and TRBJ2-4; D is possibly TRBD1 (6 bases). V lost 3 bases to trimming and J lost 4 bases, with 13 bases between them. The CDR3 contains 15 residues. CDR1 and CDR2 from the germline V gene are KGHSH and LQKENI. CDR3 region: CASSPRVTGKNIQYF. The CDR3 DNA reads TGTGCCAGCTCACCCCGGGTTACAGGGAAAAACATTCAGTACTTC.

The rearrangement joins TRBV3-1 (or the pseudogene TRBV3-2) to TRBJ1-3; TRBD1 agrees at 7 bases. Trimming removed 9 bases from V and 3 bases from J; junction bases left unmatched: 2. The germline CDR1 and CDR2 sequences are LGHDT and YNNKEL (reference sequence). This CDR3 region has 12 residues. The CDR3 loop is CARRTGGNTIYF. The DNA of the CDR3 is TGTGCCAGGCGGACAGGTGGAAACACCATATATTTT.

This clone was detected once. CDR3 nucleotides: TGTGCCAGCAGTCGATGGGGGCAGGGCCGCTACGAGCAGTACGTC. It codes for CASSRWGQGRYEQYV. This chain connects TRBV13 to TRBJ2-7, with D perhaps matching TRBD1 (6 bases). Per germline, CDR1 PRHDT and CDR2 FYEKMQ (reference sequence). V dropped 6 bases and J dropped 3 bases, with 18 bases sitting between them. The CDR3 has 15 residues.

The chain has TRBV15 and TRBJ1-2, with a tentative D call TRBD1 (6 bases). CDR1 and CDR2 from the germline V gene are LNHNV and YYDKDF (reference sequence). The V end was cut by 8 bases, the J end by 0 bases, with 16 bases between. The CDR3 has 15 residues. This CDR3 reads CATAQGLGANYGYTF. The CDR3 region has the DNA TGTGCCACCGCCCAGGGGTTGGGAGCTAACTATGGCTACACCTTC.

The chain couples TRBV6-4 to TRBJ1-2; 10 positions agree with TRBD1. From germline, CDR1 is MRHNA and CDR2 SNTAGT. This CDR3 is 15 amino acids long. V shed 8 bases, J shed 7 bases, and the junction held 13 bases outside the gene matches. This chain's CDR3 is CASARDRGSSGGYTF. As DNA, the CDR3 is TGTGCCAGCGCGAGGGACAGGGGAAGTTCGGGTGGCTACACCTTC.

V gene TRBV5-4 combines with J gene TRBJ2-2, with D tentatively TRBD1 (6 bases). The CDR3 totals 20 residues. Looked up from germline, CDR1 is SGHNT and CDR2 is YYREEE (reference sequence). With 4 bases removed from V and 0 bases from J, the gap between germline ends came to 25 bases. The DNA for the CDR3 is TGTGCCAGCAGCACCGCCGCCGGAACAGGGAAGGATACGAACACCGGGGAGCTGTTTTTT. This gives the protein CASSTAAGTGKDTNTGELFF.

V is TRBV16 and J is TRBJ1-3; D not certain. Germline V gives CDR1 KGHSY, CDR2 FQNENV. V lost 0 bases, J lost 4 bases, and 10 bases lay in between. CDR3 length: 15 amino acids. The DNA for the CDR3 is TGTGCCAGCAGCCAATCCGCCCAGGCAGGAAACACCATATATTTT. This gives the protein CASSQSAQAGNTIYF.

This clone came up once. The rearrangement uses TRBV7-9 and TRBJ2-2; D might be TRBD1 (6 bases). In germline, CDR1 is SEHNR, CDR2 FQNEAQ (reference sequence). The CDR3 covers 19 residues. V lost 3 bases and J lost 3, with 23 bases in between. This CDR3 is CASSLVLGGRRFYTGELFF. DNA for the CDR3: TGTGCCAGCAGCTTGGTCTTAGGGGGACGGCGATTTTACACCGGGGAGCTGTTTTTT.

The chain joins TRBV28 to TRBJ1-1, with a tentative D call TRBD1 (5 bases). Germline CDR1 MDHEN, CDR2 SYDVKM. V was trimmed by 8 bases and J by 5 bases, leaving 18 bases between them. This CDR3 is built from 14 residues. CDR3 coding DNA: TGTGCCAGCGCAGGGATTCTTCGGAATACTGAAGCTTTCTTT. Protein: CASAGILRNTEAFF.

The chain joins TRBV7-8 to TRBJ1-5; unclear D gene. Germline lookup yields CDR1 SGHVS and CDR2 FQNEAQ. The CDR3 is made up of 13 amino acids. Trimming pared 5 bases from V and 3 bases from J, leaving 8 bases between. The CDR3 reads CASSGSYNQPQHF. The CDR3 nucleotides are TGTGCCAGCAGCGGGAGTTACAATCAGCCCCAGCATTTT.

The chain uses TRBV18 and TRBJ2-5; 9 bases map to TRBD2. The ends lost 2 bases at V and 1 base at J; junction bases unmatched: 2. Per the germline V gene, CDR1 is KGHSH and CDR2 is LQKENI. This CDR3 contains 15 residues. The CDR3 DNA follows: TGTGCCAGCTCACCATTGCGGGGGGGCCAAGAGACCCAGTACTTC. It translates to CASSPLRGGQETQYF.

The gene calls are TRBV24-1 and TRBJ2-2, with D uncertain. The germline CDR1 and CDR2 sequences are KGHDR and SFDVKD. Trimming left V 4 bases short and J 1 base short, with 9 bases between. The length of the CDR3 is 15 residues. The CDR3 region has the DNA TGTGCCACCAGTGAGCCCAGAAGGAACACCGGGGAGCTGTTTTTT. Residues: CATSEPRRNTGELFF.

The CDR3 protein is CASSIGGQPQHF. The CDR3 DNA reads as TGTGCCAGTAGTATTGGGGGGCAGCCCCAGCATTTT. V usage is TRBV19 and J usage is TRBJ1-5; possible D gene TRBD1, 5 bases. Germline CDR1 is LNHDA and CDR2 is SQIVND (reference sequence). The V gene lost 3 bases and the J gene lost 7 bases, with 7 bases spanning the gap. This CDR3 contains 12 residues.

The J gene is TRBJ2-5, the V gene TRBV6-2 or TRBV6-3; D might be TRBD1 (6 bases). This CDR3 is built from 17 residues. V lost 0 bases, J lost 0 bases, and 14 bases lay in between. Germline V lookup: CDR1 MNHEY, CDR2 SVGEGT. The CDR3 nucleotides are TGTGCCAGCAGTTACTCGCCAGGGGCCACCTACCAAGAGACCCAGTACTTC. Translated, it gives CASSYSPGATYQETQYF.

The V call is TRBV15, the J call TRBJ1-1; D is uncertain. The germline V gene has CDR1 LNHNV and CDR2 YYDKDF (reference sequence). V was cut by 1 base and J by 0 bases, with 6 bases left in between. The CDR3 contains 14 residues. The DNA for the CDR3 is TGTGCCACCAGCAGAGGAGGGATGAACACTGAAGCTTTCTTT. It yields the protein CATSRGGMNTEAFF.

In the case of this clone: The same CDR3 also results from other DNA sequences found in this sample. CDR3 amino acids: CASREEGAAAGDSYEQYF. The CDR3 DNA sequence: TGTGCCAGTAGGGAGGAGGGGGCGGCAGCGGGGGACTCCTACGAGCAGTACTTC. This chain connects TRBV19 to TRBJ2-7, with D possibly TRBD2 on 8 matching bases. The CDR3 covers 18 residues. V dropped 6 bases and J dropped 0 bases, with 24 bases sitting between them. Germline CDR1 is LNHDA and CDR2 is SQIVND (reference sequence).

The gene calls are TRBV4-1 and TRBJ1-2; unclear D gene. V dropped 2 bases and J dropped 8 bases, with 9 bases sitting between them. The CDR3 has 12 residues. Germline V gives CDR1 MGHRA, CDR2 YSYEKL. The CDR3 DNA follows: TGCGCCAGCAGCCAACCCTCCGGGGGCTACACCTTC. As protein: CASSQPSGGYTF.

This clone was seen once. The chain joins TRBV27 to TRBJ2-1; 7 bases map to TRBD2. This CDR3 has 15 amino acids. The germline gives CDR1 MNHEY, CDR2 SMNVEV (reference sequence). Trimming cost V 3 bases and J 6 bases; bases outside gene matches: 8. CDR3 protein: CASSFQTSLGNEQFF. CDR3 nucleotides: TGTGCCAGCAGTTTTCAGACTAGCCTTGGCAATGAGCAGTTCTTC.

The chain couples TRBV2 to TRBJ1-2, with 9 bases matching TRBD1. After removal of 6 bases from V and 7 bases from J, the junction contained 9 bases not matched to a gene. CDR3 length: 14 residues. Germline CDR1 reads SNHLY; CDR2 reads FYNNEI. The CDR3 sequence is CASRGVTGGSGYTF. CDR3 bases: TGTGCCAGCAGAGGGGTTACAGGGGGCTCTGGCTACACCTTC.

The V and J genes are TRBV4-2 and TRBJ2-5, with 8 bases fitting TRBD2. Germline trimming cut 4 bases from V and 5 bases from J; bases unmatched to any gene: 9. The CDR3 is 15 residues long. Looked up from germline, CDR1 is LGHNA and CDR2 is YNFKEQ. DNA for the CDR3: TGTGCCAGCAGCCCCGGGAAAGCGGGGGAGGAGACCCAGTACTTC. Amino acids: CASSPGKAGEETQYF.

V is TRBV5-8 and J is TRBJ2-6; D perhaps matches TRBD1 (5 bases). The V and J ends lost 6 bases and 0 bases respectively, with 16 bases between them. This CDR3 is 17 amino acids long. Looked up from germline, CDR1 is SGHTS and CDR2 is YDEGEE. The CDR3 spells CASIRVVLLSGANVLTF. The CDR3 coding sequence is TGTGCCAGCATCAGGGTTGTCCTCCTCTCTGGGGCCAACGTCCTGACTTTC.